This T cell receptor beta chain was retrieved from a study of cytotoxic CD8 clonotypes in ibrutinib-treated CLL. About the research overall: Per sample, productive templates averaged approximately 250,000 and productive rearrangements averaged about 100,000. Study conclusions and caveats: Clonality measured at baseline exceeded age-matched healthy donors, tracking circulating CD8+ T-cell counts. Having risen at ibrutinib response, clonality had fallen back toward baseline by progression.

V lost 2 bases, J lost 10 bases, and 11 bases stayed unmatched. The CDR3 contains 15 residues. The V gene's germline CDR1 is ENHRY and CDR2 SYGVKD. The data were produced by immunoSEQ multiplex PCR, yet TCRdb's version contains in-frame clones alone and is incomplete. The sample consists of tens of thousands of clones, around two thirds of them appearing once. The TCR beta libraries used approximately 2 micrograms of genomic DNA that came from cryopreserved PBMCs. In the case of this clone: Its cognate antigen is unknown.

The chain recombines TRBV10-3 with TRBJ2-1, with TRBD1 matching 7 bases. The sample in question was PBMCs, obtained at disease progression, from a patient treated with ibrutinib. This receptor was identified in a human donor with chronic lymphocytic leukemia. CDR3 protein: CAISERGQQRKEQFF. In nucleotides, the CDR3 is TGTGCCATCAGTGAGAGGGGACAGCAAAGAAAAGAGCAGTTCTTC.